The sequence of this TCR beta chain was determined in a study of PD-1 and CTLA-4 blockade in melanoma. This clone was recorded a few times. Sequenced by immunoSEQ multiplex PCR; TCRdb stores in-frame clones only, minus some. This table has 10,000 or so clones, 75% to 85% appearing once. The germline V and J ends were trimmed by 3 bases and 1 base, with 6 bases remaining between them. Germline assignment: CDR1 ENHRY and CDR2 SYGVKD. The CDR3 runs to 13 residues. The clonotype originates from a human donor with melanoma. The specimen comprised CD8+ T cells from peripheral blood, sampled from a patient given anti-PD-1 treatment. This chain joins TRBV10-3 and TRBJ2-5, with a tentative D call TRBD1 (5 bases). CDR3 DNA sequence: TGTGCCATCAGTGACAGGGTCCAAGAGACCCAGTACTTC. It specifies CAISDRVQETQYF.